The 30 T cell receptor beta chains below all came from one sample that was sequenced in a study of blood T cell repertoires in COVID-19. The method was immunoSEQ multiplex PCR; TCRdb's version includes in-frame clones alone and lacks a portion of them. The profile covers about 180,000 clones, with 80% to 85% appearing a single time and 7.6% taken by the ten largest. Input material: peripheral blood. The receptor set was obtained from a woman aged 70-85 years with COVID-19, enrolled during active disease.

The chain recombines TRBV7-2 with TRBJ2-2, with 8 positions matching TRBD1. Germline trimming cut 1 base from V and 4 bases from J; bases unmatched to any gene: 2. This CDR3 is 15 amino acids long. The germline gives CDR1 SGHTA, CDR2 FQGNSA. CDR3 in DNA: TGTGCCAGCAGCTTAGGGGACAGGAGCACCGGGGAGCTGTTTTTT. It yields the protein CASSLGDRSTGELFF.

The gene calls are TRBV5-6 and TRBJ1-4; D is ambiguous. V gave up 3 bases and J gave up 4 bases, with 16 bases separating them. The V gene's germline CDR1 is SGHDT and CDR2 YYEEEE. The CDR3 is 16 amino acids. This CDR3 is CASSSPFGVHNEKLFF. The CDR3 DNA is TGTGCCAGCAGCTCCCCGTTCGGGGTCCATAATGAAAAACTGTTTTTT.

The V gene is TRBV7-2, the J gene TRBJ1-5; D not resolved. Germline V lookup: CDR1 SGHTA, CDR2 FQGNSA. The CDR3 loop spans 12 amino acids. Between the trimmed V and J ends, which lost 5 bases and 3 bases, there was a span of 5 bases. CDR3 sequence reads: CASSPFNQPQHF. The DNA for the CDR3 is TGTGCCAGCAGCCCCTTCAATCAGCCCCAGCATTTT.

V gene TRBV4-2 combines with J gene TRBJ2-2; tentative D call: TRBD2 (7 bases). Per the germline V gene, CDR1 is LGHNA and CDR2 is YNFKEQ. The CDR3 runs 17 residues. The V end lost 3 bases, the J end lost 0 bases, and 14 bases lay between the germline ends. CDR3 bases: TGTGCCAGCAGCCATAAGGGGGAGGGGGCGAACACCGGGGAGCTGTTTTTT. Translating gives CASSHKGEGANTGELFF.

The count of this clone is one. The J gene is TRBJ1-1, the V gene TRBV28; TRBD1 is a possible D gene (5 bases). The CDR3 spans 17 residues. Per the germline V gene, CDR1 is MDHEN and CDR2 is SYDVKM. V was pared by 4 bases and J by 1 base, with 19 bases between. The CDR3 sequence: CASSSGQGHFRNTEAFF. The CDR3 DNA is TGTGCCAGCAGTTCCGGGCAGGGTCATTTCAGGAACACTGAAGCTTTCTTT.

The chain couples TRBV5-1 to TRBJ1-6, with D perhaps TRBD1 (5 bases). Germline V gives CDR1 SGHRS, CDR2 YFSETQ. With 0 bases removed from V and 5 bases from J, the gap between germline ends came to 9 bases. This CDR3 is 15 amino acids long. The DNA of the CDR3 is TGCGCCAGCAGCTTGGCAGGGCCAGATAATTCACCCCTCCACTTT. This translates into CASSLAGPDNSPLHF.

This chain uses TRBV4-1 with TRBJ2-1; 9 bases are a match to TRBD2. With V trimmed by 1 base and J by 9 bases, 7 bases remained unmatched. Germline-derived CDR1 and CDR2 are MGHRA and YSYEKL. This CDR3 comprises 15 residues. The chain's CDR3 is CASSQVSAGGIEQFF. The DNA for the CDR3 is TGCGCCAGCAGCCAAGTATCGGCGGGAGGGATTGAGCAGTTCTTC.

V and J are TRBV6-5 and TRBJ2-7, with TRBD2 matching 12 bases. CDR1 and CDR2 from the germline V gene are MNHEY and SVGAGI. The CDR3 contains 14 residues. After removal of 6 bases from V and 4 bases from J, the junction contained 4 bases not matched to a gene. The CDR3 coding sequence is TGTGCCAGCAGGTCGACTAGCGGGAGATACGAGCAGTACTTC. Translating it yields CASRSTSGRYEQYF.

This chain links TRBV30 with TRBJ2-2; D might be TRBD1 (6 bases). Trimming pared 3 bases from V and 7 bases from J, leaving 15 bases between. This CDR3 contains 14 residues. In germline, CDR1 is GTSNPN, CDR2 SVGIG (reference sequence). The CDR3 here is CAWRRQGLGGELFF. CDR3 DNA: TGTGCCTGGAGACGTCAGGGGTTAGGCGGGGAGCTGTTTTTT.

The chain is built from TRBV10-3 and TRBJ1-5; D not certain. V was pared by 0 bases and J by 3 bases, with 9 bases between. Germline lookup yields CDR1 ENHRY and CDR2 SYGVKD. CDR3 length: 15 residues. Here the CDR3 DNA reads TGTGCCATCAGTGAGTCTGTCAGTACCAATCAGCCCCAGCATTTT. This encodes CAISESVSTNQPQHF.

This clone was seen more than once but under ten times. The chain uses TRBV19 and TRBJ1-3, with D tentatively TRBD1 (5 bases). The germline V gene has CDR1 LNHDA and CDR2 SQIVND (reference sequence). CDR3 length: 16 amino acids. Trimming took off 6 bases at V and 0 bases at J, with 15 bases between the two ends. The chain's CDR3 is CASRALGASSGNTIYF. As DNA, the CDR3 is TGTGCCAGTAGAGCCCTAGGGGCCAGCTCTGGAAACACCATATATTTT.

This chain links TRBV5-8 with TRBJ2-3; possible D gene TRBD1, 6 bases. CDR3 length: 14 residues. V lost 0 bases to trimming and J lost 1 base, with 6 bases between them. Per germline, CDR1 SGHTS and CDR2 YDEGEE. In nucleotides, the CDR3 is TGTGCCAGCAGCTTGGCAGGGGGCACAGATACGCAGTATTTT. This codes for CASSLAGGTDTQYF.

This chain uses TRBV5-1 with TRBJ2-7; perhaps TRBD2 as D (6 bases). In germline, CDR1 is SGHRS, CDR2 YFSETQ. V was trimmed by 4 bases and J by 3 bases, leaving 14 bases between them. This CDR3 is built from 14 residues. For the CDR3, the DNA is TGCGCCAGCAGCCCGGACGGGGGAAACTACGAGCAGTACTTC. This gives the protein CASSPDGGNYEQYF.

This clone was picked up one time. The chain combines TRBV5-8 with TRBJ2-1, with 7 bases aligning to TRBD1. The CDR3 totals 16 residues. V lost 4 bases, J lost 8 bases, and 15 bases stayed unmatched. Germline assignment: CDR1 SGHTS and CDR2 YDEGEE. DNA of the CDR3: TGTGCCAGCAGCCGAAAGACAGGGCCCTTTTCGGATGAGCAGTTCTTC. This sequence encodes CASSRKTGPFSDEQFF.

This sequence joins TRBV18 and TRBJ2-5; D is possibly TRBD2 (5 bases). The length of the CDR3 is 14 residues. Trimming removed 2 bases from V and 5 bases from J, with 12 bases in between. Germline V CDR1 and CDR2: KGHSH, LQKENI. The CDR3 loop reads CASSPGSPQETQYF. CDR3 nucleotide sequence: TGTGCCAGCTCACCAGGGAGTCCCCAGGAGACCCAGTACTTC.

This chain uses TRBV6-5 with TRBJ1-1; 8 nucleotides align to TRBD1. V dropped 5 bases and J dropped 4; count of bases not matched to a gene: 3. Germline V gives CDR1 MNHEY, CDR2 SVGAGI. The CDR3 consists of 13 residues. The CDR3 reads CASSRTGGTEAFF. CDR3 coding DNA: TGTGCCAGCAGTCGAACAGGGGGCACTGAAGCTTTCTTT.

This chain joins TRBV11-2 and TRBJ1-3; 7 nucleotides line up with TRBD1. V gave up 2 bases and J gave up 0 bases; unmatched junction bases: 1. The CDR3 length is 15 residues. Germline V lookup: CDR1 SGHAT, CDR2 FQNNGV. CDR3 protein: CASSLQGDSGNTIYF. In DNA form, the CDR3 reads TGTGCCAGCAGCTTACAGGGGGACTCTGGAAACACCATATATTTT. Based on the CDR3 plus reference TRBV11-2 and TRBJ1-3, the full variable domain is EAGVAQSPRYKIIEKRQSVAFWCNPISGHATLYWYQQILGQGPKLLIQFQNNGVVDDSQLPKDRFSAERLKGVDSTLKIQPAKLEDSAVYLCASSLQGDSGNTIYFGEGSWLTVV.

This clone occurred a few times. The chain has TRBV4-3 and TRBJ2-7; TRBD1 matches at 9 bases. The CDR3 is made up of 14 amino acids. The V gene's germline CDR1 is LGHNA and CDR2 YSLEER. V was clipped by 6 bases and J by 7 bases; unmatched bases: 10. CDR3 sequence (DNA): TGCGCCAGCAGGCGAACACAGGGGGCGGGGGAGCAGTACTTC. Its protein product is CASRRTQGAGEQYF.

The J gene is TRBJ1-1, the V gene TRBV5-4; possible D gene TRBD1, 5 bases. The CDR3 runs to 16 residues. Germline assignment: CDR1 SGHNT and CDR2 YYREEE (reference sequence). V lost 0 bases to trimming and J lost 3 bases, with 15 bases between them. This chain's CDR3 is CASSLGHRQSDTEAFF. Written as DNA, the CDR3 is TGTGCCAGCAGCTTGGGTCATCGACAGAGTGACACTGAAGCTTTCTTT.

The chain joins TRBV29-1 to TRBJ2-7, with TRBD2 identical over 8 bases. Germline CDR1 reads SQVTM; CDR2 reads ANQGSEA. V shed 3 bases and J 8 bases; nucleotides not matched to a gene: 9. The CDR3 spans 13 residues. DNA for the CDR3: TGCAGCGTTGATATTAGCGGGGCGGGCCAGCAGTACTTC. Its protein product is CSVDISGAGQQYF.

With respect to this clone: A much larger clone differs from this one at a single base, so this may be a read error. The rearrangement links TRBV3-1 (or the pseudogene TRBV3-2) to TRBJ1-2, with 10 bases identical to TRBD1. Germline CDR1 and CDR2: LGHDT and YNNKEL (reference sequence). The J segment lost 2 bases and the V segment lost 4 bases, leaving 1 base of the junction unmatched. The CDR3 is 14 residues long. The CDR3 region has the DNA TGTGCCAGCAGCCCGACAGGGGGCAACTATGGCTACACCTTC. Translation: CASSPTGGNYGYTF.

This clone occurred a few times. The chain links TRBV24-1 to TRBJ2-1, with D perhaps TRBD2 (6 bases). The germline V and J ends were trimmed by 5 bases and 5 bases, with 15 bases remaining between them. Germline V lookup: CDR1 KGHDR, CDR2 SFDVKD. This CDR3 spans 15 amino acids. CDR3 DNA: TGTGCCACCAGTGGTAATAGCGGAAAGAACAATGAGCAGTTCTTC. Translated, it gives CATSGNSGKNNEQFF.

The chain recombines TRBV28 with TRBJ2-3, with D perhaps matching TRBD1 (5 bases). CDR3 length: 18 amino acids. V was trimmed by 6 bases and J by 2 bases, leaving 24 bases between them. The germline V gene has CDR1 MDHEN and CDR2 SYDVKM. CDR3 in amino acids: CASRGNDIAGQYTDTQYF. CDR3 in DNA: TGTGCCAGCAGGGGAAACGACATAGCAGGGCAATACACAGATACGCAGTATTTT.

The count of this clone is one. This chain links TRBV10-3 with TRBJ2-3, with TRBD2 matching over 14 bases. Germline V gives CDR1 ENHRY, CDR2 SYGVKD. This CDR3 is built from 16 residues. The junction had 4 bases not matched to a gene; V was cut back by 3 bases and J by 5 bases. The CDR3 bases are TGTGCCATCAGTGACCCTGGACTAGCGGGAGGAGATACGCAGTATTTT. It specifies CAISDPGLAGGDTQYF.

This clone was recorded only once. The V and J genes are TRBV15 and TRBJ2-5, with D unclear. The CDR3 consists of 13 residues. CDR1 is LNHNV and CDR2 is YYDKDF in the germline V gene (reference sequence). V lost 0 bases and J 5 bases, leaving 7 bases between the germline ends. CDR3 nucleotides: TGTGCCACCAGCAGAGATAAGGAGGAGACCCAGTACTTC. Translation: CATSRDKEETQYF.

The V call is TRBV7-3, the J call TRBJ1-1; no reliable D call. CDR1 and CDR2 (germline): SGHTA, FQGTGA. The length of the CDR3 is 13 residues. V shed 5 bases and J shed 4 bases, with 11 bases lying between them. CDR3 amino acids: CASSREAVTEAFF. In nucleotides, the CDR3 is TGTGCCAGCAGCCGAGAGGCGGTCACTGAAGCTTTCTTT.

The chain has TRBV12-2 and TRBJ1-6; the D call TRBD1 from the table was never checked on the DNA. TRBV12-2 is designated a pseudogene. This CDR3 region has 17 residues. CDR3 amino acids: CASRLEWDRDLNSPLHF. The CDR3 DNA sequence: TGTGCAAGTCGCTTAGAGTGGGACAGGGACCTTAATTCACCCCTCCACTTT.

V and J are TRBV11-2 and TRBJ2-7, with 9 bases that match TRBD2. The CDR3 has 15 amino acids. Germline V lookup: CDR1 SGHAT, CDR2 FQNNGV. V lost 3 bases, J lost 4 bases, and 7 bases stayed unmatched. The CDR3 nucleotides are TGTGCCAGCAGCTTCGTTGTAGCGGGAGCGTACGAGCAGTACTTC. Protein: CASSFVVAGAYEQYF.

This chain joins TRBV7-3 and TRBJ2-5, with a possible D match to TRBD1 (5 bases). The V end was cut by 5 bases, the J end by 2 bases, with 9 bases between. The V gene's germline CDR1 is SGHTA and CDR2 FQGTGA. The CDR3 is 13 residues long. The CDR3: CASSRGSQETQYF. CDR3 coding DNA: TGTGCCAGCAGCAGGGGATCGCAAGAGACCCAGTACTTC.

There are a few counts of this clone. The chain links TRBV5-1 to TRBJ1-1; D unresolved. Trimming cost V 4 bases and J 1 base, with 17 bases left between them. Germline V gives CDR1 SGHRS, CDR2 YFSETQ. The CDR3 runs 16 residues. The CDR3 region is CASSTGFQNSNTEAFF. The CDR3, as DNA: TGCGCCAGCAGCACCGGGTTTCAAAACTCGAACACTGAAGCTTTCTTT.